These 26 T cell receptor beta chains came from one sample sequenced in a study of regulatory T cells in long-lasting Graves disease. Arm-PCR of CDR3 regions and iRepertoire HTBI primers were the basis on which TCR beta libraries were built. TCRdb re-derived calls from the multiplex PCR reads in MiXCR, one entry per CDR3 protein. The sample has about 530,000 distinct CDR3 sequences, about 16% seen once. Sample time point: newly diagnosed GD, antithyroid drugs for less than 3 months. RNA extracted from PBMCs served as the sequencing template. The same data also went into a second study, on T cells in Graves' hyperthyroidism and ophthalmopathy.

The sample here was peripheral blood mononuclear cells (PBMCs), taken at new diagnosis, from a patient treated with antithyroid drugs. Source of these receptors: a woman aged 35 to 59 with Graves disease.

The CDR3 DNA sequence: TGTGCCAGCTCACCACCGACTAGCCATGAGCAGTACTTC. It yields the protein CASSPPTSHEQYF. The chain couples TRBV18 to TRBJ2-7; TRBD2 agrees at 7 bases. Germline loops: CDR1 KGHSH, CDR2 LQKENI. The CDR3 extends over 13 amino acids. The junction had 3 bases not matched to a gene; V was cut back by 0 bases and J by 7 bases.

This clonotype has a count of ten or more. The chain recombines TRBV11-1 with TRBJ2-5, with 7 positions matching TRBD1. The V gene's germline CDR1 is SGHAT and CDR2 FQDESV (reference sequence). Unmatched junction bases numbered 8, after V lost 6 bases and J lost 4 bases. This CDR3 region has 14 residues. The CDR3 DNA reads as TGTGCCAGCAGTCTGACAGGGACCCGAGAGACCCAGTACTTC. It yields the protein CASSLTGTRETQYF.

This clonotype was found a few times. The V call is TRBV20-1, the J call TRBJ2-2, with D perhaps TRBD1 (6 bases). The CDR3 contains 12 residues. The V end was cut by 5 bases, the J end by 6 bases, with 10 bases between. Germline CDR1 and CDR2: DFQATT and SNEGSKA (reference sequence). The DNA of the CDR3 is TGCAGTGCTTACCCAGGGGCCGGGGAGCTGTTTTTT. It specifies CSAYPGAGELFF.

This clonotype was counted many times. The chain is built from TRBV30 and TRBJ2-7; D not resolved. The CDR3 has 13 amino acids. Looked up from germline, CDR1 is GTSNPN and CDR2 is SVGIG (reference sequence). The ends were cut back, 1 base at V and 4 bases at J, with 11 bases in the middle. CDR3 nucleotides: TGTGCCTGGAGTGACCCTTTTAAGTACGAGCAGTACTTC. Amino acid sequence: CAWSDPFKYEQYF.

This clonotype has at least ten counts. This CDR3 is CASSEPKEQYF. CDR3 sequence (DNA): TGTGCCAGCAGTGAACCAAAAGAGCAGTACTTC. The chain has TRBV6-1 and TRBJ2-7; D unresolved. Germline V gene sequence: CDR1 MNHNS, CDR2 SASEGT. Trimming removed 2 bases at V and 7 bases at J, with 6 bases between. The CDR3 sequence is 11 residues long.

This clonotype was observed a handful of times. The rearrangement joins TRBV24-1 to TRBJ2-7; D is unresolved. CDR1 is KGHDR and CDR2 is SFDVKD in the germline V gene. V was clipped by 9 bases and J by 5 bases, with 25 bases between them. This CDR3 has 16 amino acids. In DNA, the CDR3 is TGTGCCACCCCCGACCGCAGGTCCCTTCTCATCCACGAGCAGTACTTC. It encodes CATPDRRSLLIHEQYF.

Remarks on this clonotype: It may be a read error: a sequence one base away is much more abundant. The V call is TRBV7-9, the J call TRBJ1-2; 8 bases map to TRBD1. Per germline, CDR1 SEHNR and CDR2 FQNEAQ (reference sequence). The CDR3 is 13 residues long. CDR3 protein: CASSTGQGYGFTF. The CDR3 region has the DNA TGTGCCAGCAGTACCGGACAGGGCTATGGCTTCACCTTC.

In this sample, this clonotype turned up many times. The CDR3 spells CASRDWGASTDTQYF. The CDR3 region has the DNA TGTGCCAGCAGAGATTGGGGGGCGAGCACAGATACGCAGTATTTT. The rearrangement uses TRBV11-2 and TRBJ2-3; the D call may be TRBD1 or TRBD2 (6 bases each). CDR3 size: 15 residues. Between the trimmed V and J ends, which lost 6 bases and 0 bases, there was a span of 13 bases. Germline loops: CDR1 SGHAT, CDR2 FQNNGV.

The chain links TRBV24-1 to TRBJ2-3; D may be TRBD2 (5 bases). Germline V CDR1 and CDR2: KGHDR, SFDVKD. The V end was cut by 7 bases, the J end by 2 bases, with 12 bases between. The CDR3 contains 14 residues. The CDR3 sequence is CATSAGTFTDTQYF. CDR3 DNA: TGTGCCACCAGCGCGGGCACCTTCACAGATACGCAGTATTTT.

At least ten counts were recorded for this clonotype. This sequence joins TRBV11-2 and TRBJ1-2; 10 bases fit TRBD1. This CDR3 has 13 residues. With 6 bases clipped from V and 7 bases from J, the junction kept 5 bases outside the gene matches. Germline CDR1 SGHAT, CDR2 FQNNGV. CDR3 sequence (DNA): TGTGCCAGCAGACAGACAGGGGGCTTTGGCTACACCTTC. Amino acid sequence: CASRQTGGFGYTF.

This clonotype was observed a few times. This sequence joins TRBV30 and TRBJ1-3; TRBD1 matches at 9 bases. V lost 8 bases and J lost 5; bases outside the gene matches: 4. The CDR3 covers 12 residues. The V gene's germline CDR1 is GTSNPN and CDR2 SVGIG (reference sequence). CDR3 in amino acids: CAAGQGRNTIYF. CDR3 coding DNA: TGTGCCGCGGGACAGGGAAGAAACACCATATATTTT.

This clonotype has a count of ten or more. J is TRBJ1-3 and V is TRBV4-1; D gene uncertain. The CDR3 consists of 15 residues. V gave up 2 bases and J gave up 0 bases, with 8 bases separating them. Germline V gene data show CDR1 as MGHRA and CDR2 as YSYEKL. The CDR3 is CASSQRPSSGNTIYF. CDR3 DNA sequence: TGCGCCAGCAGCCAACGGCCCTCCTCTGGAAACACCATATATTTT.

This clonotype was found a few times. The chain recombines TRBV19 with TRBJ1-2; D is undetermined. The CDR3 sequence is 12 residues long. V lost 6 bases to trimming and J lost 3 bases, with 8 bases between them. Looked up from germline, CDR1 is LNHDA and CDR2 is SQIVND (reference sequence). CDR3 nucleotide sequence: TGTGCCAGTAGCCCGGCGGACTATGGCTACACCTTC. It is translated as CASSPADYGYTF.

This clonotype was seen a few times. This rearrangement joins TRBV9 to TRBJ2-7, with 12 bases aligning to TRBD1. V gave up 3 bases and J gave up 5 bases; unmatched junction bases: 6. Germline V gives CDR1 SGDLS, CDR2 YYNGEE. The CDR3 has 15 amino acids. The CDR3 sequence is CASSDPGQGAHEQYF. The CDR3 coding sequence is TGTGCCAGCAGCGACCCGGGACAGGGGGCCCACGAGCAGTACTTC.

The V gene is TRBV6-4, the J gene TRBJ1-5; 9 bases map to TRBD1. CDR1 and CDR2 (germline): MRHNA, SNTAGT. Trimming removed 6 bases from V and 4 bases from J; junction bases left unmatched: 4. There are 14 residues in the CDR3. CDR3 nucleotide sequence: TGTGCCAGCAGCAAGACAGGGGGAAATCAGCCCCAGCATTTT. As protein: CASSKTGGNQPQHF.

This clonotype was counted ten times or more. The chain combines TRBV3-1 with TRBJ1-3; TRBD1 aligns across 7 bases. Germline loops: CDR1 LGHDT, CDR2 YNNKEL (reference sequence). The CDR3 contains 17 residues. V gave up 0 bases and J gave up 0 bases; unmatched junction bases: 5. The CDR3 is CASSQEGTASSGNTIYF. As DNA, the CDR3 is TGTGCCAGCAGCCAAGAGGGGACAGCCAGCTCTGGAAACACCATATATTTT.

The chain recombines TRBV4-1 with TRBJ1-4, with 7 bases that match TRBD1. The CDR3 loop spans 15 amino acids. V shed 4 bases and J 5 bases; nucleotides not matched to a gene: 7. Germline values: CDR1 MGHRA, CDR2 YSYEKL. DNA for the CDR3: TGCGCCAGCAGCCCCGCCCCGGACAGGAATGAAAAACTGTTTTTT. The encoded protein is CASSPAPDRNEKLFF.

Ten or more counts support this clonotype. The chain has TRBV30 and TRBJ2-1; 7 bases line up with TRBD1. V dropped 3 bases and J dropped 5; count of bases not matched to a gene: 10. The length of the CDR3 is 15 residues. Looked up from germline, CDR1 is GTSNPN and CDR2 is SVGIG (reference sequence). The DNA of the CDR3 is TGTGCCTGGAGACCAGGTTGGACAGGTAACAATGAGCAGTTCTTC. Translating it yields CAWRPGWTGNNEQFF.

This clonotype was counted at least ten times. Here the CDR3 reads CASSERSEGPRGEQYF. The DNA for the CDR3 is TGTGCCAGCAGTGAAAGGAGTGAGGGTCCTCGGGGTGAGCAGTACTTC. The rearrangement joins TRBV2 to TRBJ2-7; possible D gene TRBD2, 5 bases. Trimming pared 2 bases from V and 7 bases from J, leaving 21 bases between. CDR3 length: 16 residues. Germline V gene data show CDR1 as SNHLY and CDR2 as FYNNEI.

This clonotype was counted many times. CDR3 nucleotide sequence: TGTGCCAGCAGTTACGGCAGGAATCAGCCCCAGCATTTT. As protein: CASSYGRNQPQHF. The chain combines TRBV6-5 with TRBJ1-5; the D is unclear. V gave up 2 bases and J gave up 4 bases, with 6 bases separating them. The CDR3 sequence is 13 residues long. Germline-derived CDR1 and CDR2 are MNHEY and SVGAGI.

J is TRBJ1-6 and V is TRBV6-2 or TRBV6-3; TRBD1 matches 8 bases. Trimming at V came to 2 bases and at J to 5 bases, leaving 2 bases not matched to a gene. CDR1 is MNHEY, CDR2 SVGEGT, per germline. This CDR3 comprises 15 residues. CDR3 amino acids: CASSYGTGNNSPLHF. The DNA for the CDR3 is TGTGCCAGCAGTTACGGGACAGGAAATAATTCACCCCTCCACTTT.

The V gene is TRBV5-1, the J gene TRBJ1-1; TRBD1 matches 9 bases. Per germline, CDR1 SGHRS and CDR2 YFSETQ. V shed 0 bases and J 5 bases; nucleotides not matched to a gene: 14. CDR3 length: 18 amino acids. The CDR3 protein is CASSLARGGQGGGTEAFF. The CDR3 region has the DNA TGCGCCAGCAGCTTGGCCAGAGGGGGACAGGGAGGGGGAACTGAAGCTTTCTTT.

CDR3 in amino acids: CASSPSREQYF. The CDR3 coding sequence is TGTGCCAGCAGTCCCTCGCGGGAGCAGTACTTC. This chain uses TRBV12-3 or TRBV12-4 with TRBJ2-7; D not resolved. V lost 5 bases, J lost 7 bases, and 9 bases lay in between. This CDR3 spans 11 amino acids.

This clonotype was seen many times. The chain carries TRBV12-3 or TRBV12-4 and TRBJ1-2; 8 nucleotides agree with TRBD1. V lost 6 bases, J lost 0 bases, and 6 bases stayed unmatched. The length of the CDR3 is 15 residues. CDR3 DNA: TGTGCCAGCAGCACAGGGGGGGCAGCTAACTATGGCTACACCTTC. Its protein is CASSTGGAANYGYTF.

This clonotype came up many times. The gene calls are TRBV4-2 and TRBJ2-7, with D unclear. The V end was cut by 1 base, the J end by 6 bases, with 16 bases between. The CDR3 extends over 15 amino acids. From germline, CDR1 is LGHNA and CDR2 YNFKEQ. The CDR3 sequence is CASSQGESWLGEQYF. CDR3 nucleotides: TGTGCCAGCAGCCAAGGGGAAAGCTGGTTGGGCGAGCAGTACTTC.

The table lists this clonotype with many counts. The chain couples TRBV2 to TRBJ1-6; D is undetermined. Germline V gene lookup returns CDR1 SNHLY and CDR2 FYNNEI. This CDR3 has 13 amino acids. Trimming removed 6 bases from V and 8 bases from J, with 11 bases in between. DNA for the CDR3: TGTGCCAGCAGCGTTTCGAGGGATTCACCCCTCCACTTT. Translating it yields CASSVSRDSPLHF.